The rows below give T cell receptor beta chains drawn from one sample of a study of beta chain features in type 1 diabetes. Profiled with immunoSEQ multiplex PCR; TCRdb holds only in-frame clones, not every one. This table holds approximately 170,000 clones, less than 9.5% found once. The sample consisted of central memory CD4+ T cells from blood. Every receptor here comes from a woman between 18 and 29 years old in good health. CDR3s leave out the opening cysteine and the closing phenylalanine or tryptophan. A D gene is named only where the DNA matches it firmly. Part of the rows lack a size; the others show once, few, many or a class for expanded clones.

few	TRBD1	TRBJ2-7	TRBV18	ASSPSGTGSPEQY
NA	TRBD2	TRBJ2-1	TRBV11-2	ASSFTGTSGSHEQF
many	NA	TRBJ2-3	TRBV2	ASEEVTDTQY
few	NA	TRBJ2-1	TRBV5-6	ASSLFSGESEDEQF
NA	NA	TRBJ1-5	TRBV29-1	SVAETSGDQPQH
few	NA	TRBJ2-2	TRBV5-1	ASSFTGQWGYTGELF
NA	NA	TRBJ1-5	TRBV27	ASSSGGGDGQPQH
few	NA	TRBJ1-1	TRBV5-1	ASSLNRARTEAF
few	TRBD1	TRBJ1-1	TRBV4-1	ASSQERPGTGDTEAF
NA	NA	TRBJ1-1	TRBV29-1	SVSPGYNTEAF
few	TRBD2	TRBJ2-3	TRBV9	ASSVSGGIPPDTQY
NA	NA	TRBJ2-7	TRBV7-8	ASSLAGAGGRQQY
few	TRBD2	TRBJ2-2	TRBV5-4	ASILRTSGRVTGELF
few	NA	TRBJ2-7	TRBV14	ASSSTAYEQY
NA	NA	TRBJ1-4	TRBV4-3	ASSQDPRTANEKLF
NA	TRBD2	TRBJ2-1	TRBV5-4	ASSFSGRVLEQF
few	NA	TRBJ2-7	TRBV10-3	AIKAGTGEQY
few	TRBD1	TRBJ1-1	TRBV15	ATSATGTGDTEAF
NA	TRBD1	TRBJ2-3	TRBV5-4	ASSLQGADTQY
NA	TRBD2	TRBJ2-7	TRBV5-6	ASSLVAGGYEQY
few	TRBD1	TRBJ2-5	TRBV18	ASSLQGLETQY
NA	NA	TRBJ1-2	TRBV4-3	ASSQDRIGYGYT
few	TRBD1	TRBJ2-2	TRBV23-1	ASSFHRGLDGELF
few	NA	TRBJ1-1	TRBV7-3	ASSLSVNTEAF
NA	TRBD1	TRBJ2-5	TRBV5-1	ASTRADRGRGETQY
NA	TRBD2	TRBJ2-5	TRBV5-1	ASSTSFQAGGRQETQY
NA	TRBD2	TRBJ2-5	TRBV30	AWNSGTSGKETQY
few	NA	TRBJ2-2	TRBV6-5	ASSYGLARTGELF
few	NA	TRBJ1-4	TRBV2	ASSEEAGNEKLF
NA	NA	TRBJ1-4	TRBV5-1	ATIPFRAAG
NA	TRBD2	TRBJ2-3	TRBV6-6	ASSPGGGLSGDTQY
NA	NA	TRBJ1-1	TRBV9	ASSLRHGNTEAF
NA	TRBD1	TRBJ2-7	TRBV5-1	ASSWNPGGEQY
NA	NA	TRBJ1-1	TRBV19	ASSLEQGNTEAF
NA	TRBD1	TRBJ1-1	TRBV5-1	ASSLGTGRPSLEAF
NA	NA	TRBJ2-5	TRBV27	ASSKAGLIIQETQY